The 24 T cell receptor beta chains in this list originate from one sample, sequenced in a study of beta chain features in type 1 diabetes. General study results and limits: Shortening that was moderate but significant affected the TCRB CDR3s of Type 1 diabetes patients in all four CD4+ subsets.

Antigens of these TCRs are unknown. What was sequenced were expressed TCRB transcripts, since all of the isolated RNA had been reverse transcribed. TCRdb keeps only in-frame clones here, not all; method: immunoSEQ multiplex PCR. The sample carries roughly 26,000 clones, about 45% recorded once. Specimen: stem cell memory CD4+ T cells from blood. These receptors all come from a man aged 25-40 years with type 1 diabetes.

CDR3 loop: CASSDFQGSEETQYF. For the CDR3, the DNA is TGTGCCAGCAGTGATTTCCAGGGGAGTGAAGAGACCCAGTACTTC. V gene TRBV6-1 combines with J gene TRBJ2-5; D perhaps matches TRBD1 (6 bases). The CDR3 spans 15 residues. V was shortened by 3 bases and J by 3 bases, with 14 bases between the two germline ends. Germline V gene sequence: CDR1 MNHNS, CDR2 SASEGT.

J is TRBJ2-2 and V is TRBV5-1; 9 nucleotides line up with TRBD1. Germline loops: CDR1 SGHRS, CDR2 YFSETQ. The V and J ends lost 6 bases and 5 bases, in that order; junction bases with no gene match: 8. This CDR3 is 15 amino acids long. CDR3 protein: CASTGTGLKTGELFF. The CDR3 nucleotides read TGCGCCAGCACTGGGACAGGGCTTAAGACCGGGGAGCTGTTTTTT.

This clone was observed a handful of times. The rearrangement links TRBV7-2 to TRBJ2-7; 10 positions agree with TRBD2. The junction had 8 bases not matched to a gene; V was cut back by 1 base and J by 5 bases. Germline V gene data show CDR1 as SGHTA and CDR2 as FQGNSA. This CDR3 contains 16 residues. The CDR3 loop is CASSLGPAGGPDEQYF. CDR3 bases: TGTGCCAGCAGCTTAGGGCCAGCGGGGGGGCCAGACGAGCAGTACTTC.

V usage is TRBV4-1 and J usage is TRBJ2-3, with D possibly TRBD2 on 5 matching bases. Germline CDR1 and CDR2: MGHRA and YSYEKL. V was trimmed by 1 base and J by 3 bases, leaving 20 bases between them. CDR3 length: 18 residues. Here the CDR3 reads CASSQGREYGVGTDTQYF. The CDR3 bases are TGCGCCAGCAGCCAAGGAAGGGAGTATGGCGTCGGTACAGATACGCAGTATTTT.

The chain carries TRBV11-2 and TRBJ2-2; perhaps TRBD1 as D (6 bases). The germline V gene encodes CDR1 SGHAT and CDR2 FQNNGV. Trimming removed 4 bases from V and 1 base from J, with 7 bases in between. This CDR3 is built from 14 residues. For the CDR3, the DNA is TGTGCCAGCAGCTCGGGACAGAACACCGGGGAGCTGTTTTTT. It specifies CASSSGQNTGELFF.

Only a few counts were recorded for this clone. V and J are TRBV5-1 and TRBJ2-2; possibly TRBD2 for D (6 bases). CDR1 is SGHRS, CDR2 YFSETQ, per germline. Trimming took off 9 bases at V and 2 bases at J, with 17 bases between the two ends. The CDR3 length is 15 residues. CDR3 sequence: CATKPGGANTGELFF. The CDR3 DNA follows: TGCGCCACAAAACCGGGCGGGGCCAACACCGGGGAGCTGTTTTTT.

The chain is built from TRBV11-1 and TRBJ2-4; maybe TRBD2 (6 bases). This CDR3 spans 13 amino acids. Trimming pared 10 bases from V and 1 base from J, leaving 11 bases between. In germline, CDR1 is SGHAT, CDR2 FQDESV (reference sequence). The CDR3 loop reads CATGGDAKNIQYF. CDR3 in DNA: TGTGCCACCGGAGGGGACGCCAAAAACATTCAGTACTTC.

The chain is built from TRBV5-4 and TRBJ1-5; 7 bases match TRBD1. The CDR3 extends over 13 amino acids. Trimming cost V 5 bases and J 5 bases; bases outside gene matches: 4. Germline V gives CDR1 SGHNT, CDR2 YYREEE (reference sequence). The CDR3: CASSRDSDQPQHF. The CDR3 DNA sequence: TGTGCCAGCAGTCGGGACAGCGATCAGCCCCAGCATTTT.

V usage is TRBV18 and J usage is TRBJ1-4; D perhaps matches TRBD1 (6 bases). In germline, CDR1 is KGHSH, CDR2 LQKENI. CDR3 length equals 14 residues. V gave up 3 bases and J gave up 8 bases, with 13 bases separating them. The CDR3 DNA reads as TGTGCCAGCTCACCCCGACAGGACGACGAAAAACTGTTTTTT. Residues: CASSPRQDDEKLFF.

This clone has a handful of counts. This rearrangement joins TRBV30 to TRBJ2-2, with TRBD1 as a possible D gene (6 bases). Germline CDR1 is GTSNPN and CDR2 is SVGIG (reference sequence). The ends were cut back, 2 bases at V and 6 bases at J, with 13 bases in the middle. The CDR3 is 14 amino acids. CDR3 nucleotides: TGTGCCTGGAGTATCGGGACACTCGCCGGGGAGCTGTTTTTT. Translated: CAWSIGTLAGELFF.

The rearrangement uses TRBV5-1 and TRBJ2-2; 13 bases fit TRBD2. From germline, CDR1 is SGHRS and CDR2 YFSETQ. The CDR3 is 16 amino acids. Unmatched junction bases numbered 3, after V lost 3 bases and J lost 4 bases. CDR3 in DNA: TGCGCCAGCAGCTCGCGACTAGCGGGAGGCACCGGGGAGCTGTTTTTT. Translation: CASSSRLAGGTGELFF.

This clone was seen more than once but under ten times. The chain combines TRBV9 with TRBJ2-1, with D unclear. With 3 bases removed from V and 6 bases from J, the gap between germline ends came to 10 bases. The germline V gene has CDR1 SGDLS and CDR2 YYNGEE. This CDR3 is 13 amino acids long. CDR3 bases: TGTGCCAGCAGCGCCCGGAACAGCAATGAGCAGTTCTTC. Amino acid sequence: CASSARNSNEQFF.

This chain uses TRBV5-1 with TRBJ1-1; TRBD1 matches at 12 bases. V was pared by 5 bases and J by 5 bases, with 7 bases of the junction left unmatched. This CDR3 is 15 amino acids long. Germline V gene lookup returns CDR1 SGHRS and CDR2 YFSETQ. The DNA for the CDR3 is TGCGCCAGCAGTCGGGACAGGGGGCGAGATACTGAAGCTTTCTTT. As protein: CASSRDRGRDTEAFF.

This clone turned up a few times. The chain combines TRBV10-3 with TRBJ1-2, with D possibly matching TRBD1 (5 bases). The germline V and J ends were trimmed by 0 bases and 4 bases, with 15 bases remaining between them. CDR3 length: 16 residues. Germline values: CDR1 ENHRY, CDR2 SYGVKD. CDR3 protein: CAISESTGGRLYGYTF. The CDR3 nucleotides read TGTGCCATCAGTGAGTCGACGGGGGGACGTCTCTATGGCTACACCTTC.

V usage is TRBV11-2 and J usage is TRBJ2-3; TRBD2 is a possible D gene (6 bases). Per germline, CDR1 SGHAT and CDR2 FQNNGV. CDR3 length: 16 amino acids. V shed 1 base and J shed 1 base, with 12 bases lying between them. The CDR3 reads CASSLGGLAGTDTQYF. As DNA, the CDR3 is TGTGCCAGCAGCTTAGGGGGACTTGCCGGCACAGATACGCAGTATTTT.

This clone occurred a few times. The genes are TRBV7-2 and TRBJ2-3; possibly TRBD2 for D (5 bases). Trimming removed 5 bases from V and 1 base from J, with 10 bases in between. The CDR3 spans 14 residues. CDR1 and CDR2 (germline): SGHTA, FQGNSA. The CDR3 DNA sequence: TGTGCCAGCAGCCTGGGAGCCGGCACAGATACGCAGTATTTT. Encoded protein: CASSLGAGTDTQYF.

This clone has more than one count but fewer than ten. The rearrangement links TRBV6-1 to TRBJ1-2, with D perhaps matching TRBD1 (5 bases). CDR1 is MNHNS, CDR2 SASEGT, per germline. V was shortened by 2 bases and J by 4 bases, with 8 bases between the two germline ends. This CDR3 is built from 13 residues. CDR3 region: CASSEWGLYGYTF. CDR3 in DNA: TGTGCCAGCAGTGAATGGGGCCTCTATGGCTACACCTTC.

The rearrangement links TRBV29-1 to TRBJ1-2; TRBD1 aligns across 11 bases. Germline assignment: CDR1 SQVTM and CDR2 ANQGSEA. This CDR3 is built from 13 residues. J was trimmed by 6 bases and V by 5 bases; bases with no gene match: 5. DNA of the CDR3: TGCAGCGTTCGGGACAGGGGGTTCGATGGCTACACCTTC. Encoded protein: CSVRDRGFDGYTF. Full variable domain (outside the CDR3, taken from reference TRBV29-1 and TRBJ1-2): SAVISQKPSRDICQRGTSLTIQCQVDSQVTMMFWYRQQPGQSLTLIATANQGSEATYESGFVIDKFPISRPNLTFSTLTVSNMSPEDSSIYLCSVRDRGFDGYTFGSGTRLTVV.

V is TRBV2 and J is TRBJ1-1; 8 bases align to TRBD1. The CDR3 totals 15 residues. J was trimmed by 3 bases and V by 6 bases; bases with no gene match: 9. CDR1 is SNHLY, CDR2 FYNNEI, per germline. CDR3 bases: TGTGCCAGCAGCACTCAGGGGGCCGCGGACACTGAAGCTTTCTTT. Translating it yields CASSTQGAADTEAFF. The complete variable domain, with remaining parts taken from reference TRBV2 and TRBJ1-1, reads EPEVTQTPSHQVTQMGQEVILRCVPISNHLYFYWYRQILGQKVEFLVSFYNNEISEKSEIFDDQFSVERPDGSNFTLKIRSTKLEDSAMYFCASSTQGAADTEAFFGQGTRLTVV.

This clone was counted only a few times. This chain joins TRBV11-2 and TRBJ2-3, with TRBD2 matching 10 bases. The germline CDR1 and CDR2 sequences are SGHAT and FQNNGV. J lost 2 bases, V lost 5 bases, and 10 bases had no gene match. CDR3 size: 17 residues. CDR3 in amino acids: CASSPALAGELTDTQYF. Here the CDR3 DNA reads TGTGCCAGCAGCCCAGCCCTAGCGGGGGAGCTCACAGATACGCAGTATTTT. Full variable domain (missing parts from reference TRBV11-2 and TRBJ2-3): EAGVAQSPRYKIIEKRQSVAFWCNPISGHATLYWYQQILGQGPKLLIQFQNNGVVDDSQLPKDRFSAERLKGVDSTLKIQPAKLEDSAVYLCASSPALAGELTDTQYFGPGTRLTVL.

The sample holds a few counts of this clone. The CDR3 loop reads CASSLGTSGSVFGNEQFF. In nucleotides, the CDR3 is TGTGCCAGCAGCTTAGGGACTAGCGGGAGTGTGTTTGGGAATGAGCAGTTCTTC. The J gene is TRBJ2-1, the V gene TRBV7-9, with 13 positions matching TRBD2. In germline, CDR1 is SEHNR, CDR2 FQNEAQ (reference sequence). The CDR3 extends over 18 amino acids. The V and J ends lost 1 base and 7 bases, in that order; junction bases with no gene match: 10.

Here the CDR3 DNA reads TGTGCCAGCAGTGCCCAGGGACTAGCGTACGAGCAGTACTTC. Translation gives CASSAQGLAYEQYF. The chain combines TRBV6-5 with TRBJ2-7; 10 nucleotides match TRBD2. The CDR3 has 14 amino acids. J was trimmed by 4 bases and V by 5 bases; bases with no gene match: 5. Germline lookup yields CDR1 MNHEY and CDR2 SVGAGI.

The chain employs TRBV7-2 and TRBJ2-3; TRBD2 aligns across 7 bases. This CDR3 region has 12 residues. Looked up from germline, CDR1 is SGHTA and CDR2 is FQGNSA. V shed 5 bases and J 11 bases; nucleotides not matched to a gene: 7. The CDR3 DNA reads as TGTGCCAGCAGCCCACTACTAGCGAGGCAGTATTTT. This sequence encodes CASSPLLARQYF.

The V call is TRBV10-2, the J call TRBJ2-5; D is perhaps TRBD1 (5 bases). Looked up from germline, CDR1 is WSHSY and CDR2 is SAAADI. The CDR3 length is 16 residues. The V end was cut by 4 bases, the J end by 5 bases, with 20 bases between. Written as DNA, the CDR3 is TGCGCCAGCAGTGGTTCCCGCCAGGGCAGATCGGAGACCCAGTACTTC. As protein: CASSGSRQGRSETQYF.